These 20 T cell receptor beta chains were all obtained from the same sample, sequenced in a study of Graves' ophthalmopathy and Graves' hyperthyroidism. RNA served as the template for amplifying TCR beta CDR3 regions. First-round RT-PCR relied on HTBI primers, and a second-round multiplex PCR came next. TCRdb reprocessed the multiplex PCR reads with MiXCR, giving one entry per CDR3 protein. The sample includes 650,000 to 900,000 distinct CDR3 sequences, roughly two fifths of them seen just once. The sample consisted of peripheral blood. The origin of the receptors is an adult man with Graves' ophthalmopathy.

The J gene is TRBJ1-2, the V gene TRBV9; D is perhaps TRBD1 (6 bases). Trimming removed 0 bases from V and 4 bases from J, with 16 bases in between. The CDR3 is 16 residues long. The germline CDR1 and CDR2 sequences are SGDLS and YYNGEE. Written as DNA, the CDR3 is TGTGCCAGCAGCGTAGAGGGGGGGCGTGAGGCCTATGGCTACACCTTC. Its translation: CASSVEGGREAYGYTF.

Ten or more counts support this clonotype. V gene TRBV7-2 combines with J gene TRBJ2-5; D is undetermined. The CDR3 extends over 13 amino acids. V was clipped by 3 bases and J by 5 bases, with 10 bases between them. Germline loops: CDR1 SGHTA, CDR2 FQGNSA. The CDR3 here is CASSFKFGETQYF. The CDR3 DNA is TGTGCCAGCAGCTTTAAGTTTGGGGAGACCCAGTACTTC. The whole variable domain, remainder taken from reference TRBV7-2 and TRBJ2-5, is GAGVSQSPSNKVTEKGKDVELRCDPISGHTALYWYRQSLGQGLEFLIYFQGNSAPDKSGLPSDRFSAERTGGSVSTLTIQRTQQEDSAVYLCASSFKFGETQYFGPGTRLLVL.

Turning to this clonotype: This CDR3 is missing its conserved last phenylalanine or tryptophan, likely due to a read error. J is TRBJ2-7 and V is TRBV10-2; TRBD1 or TRBD2 may be the D gene (5 bases each). Germline lookup yields CDR1 WSHSY and CDR2 SAAADI. The CDR3 consists of 14 residues. The CDR3 loop is CASRESGLAYEQYL. The CDR3 nucleotides read TGCGCCAGCAGAGAGTCGGGGCTCGCCTACGAGCAGTACCTC.

This clonotype has a count of ten or more. The chain recombines TRBV7-2 with TRBJ1-2; D gene uncertain. Deletions cut 1 base from V and 8 bases from J, with 11 bases between. Germline assignment: CDR1 SGHTA and CDR2 FQGNSA. This CDR3 is 13 amino acids long. CDR3 loop: CASSLGLRGGYTF. CDR3 nucleotides: TGTGCCAGCAGCTTAGGGTTACGAGGGGGCTACACCTTC.

A word on this clonotype: One end of the junction is discordant with germline, which a read error may explain. The chain is built from TRBV7-8 and TRBJ2-7; 10 bases fit TRBD1. CDR3 length: 15 amino acids. Germline loops: CDR1 SGHVS, CDR2 FQNEAQ. The CDR3 sequence is CASSQSAGTGDPLWF. The DNA of the CDR3 is TGTGCCAGCAGCCAAAGTGCGGGGACAGGGGACCCTCTGTGGTTC.

J is TRBJ2-7 and V is TRBV7-2; D remains unclear. Trimming removed 0 bases from V and 0 bases from J, with 9 bases in between. The CDR3 length is 15 residues. Per the germline V gene, CDR1 is SGHTA and CDR2 is FQGNSA. The CDR3 region has the DNA TGTGCCAGCAGCTTAGCCCTTTCACGCTCCTACGAGCAGTACTTC. Amino acid sequence: CASSLALSRSYEQYF.

Worth noting for this clonotype: The junction departs from the called germline gene at one end, perhaps through a read error. The rearrangement joins TRBV24-1 to TRBJ1-5, with 12 bases that match TRBD1. The CDR3 loop spans 15 amino acids. CDR1 and CDR2 (germline): KGHDR, SFDVKD. Here the CDR3 DNA reads TGTGCCATCAGTGCCGAGGGACAGGGGGCCGCGCCCCAGCATTTT. Amino acids: CAISAEGQGAAPQHF.

Points on this clonotype: An end of the junction differs from the germline gene, which may be a read error. V gene TRBV5-1 combines with J gene TRBJ1-1, with 12 bases fitting TRBD1. CDR3 length: 16 amino acids. Germline CDR1 reads SGHRS; CDR2 reads YFSETQ. CDR3 nucleotides: TGTGCCAGCAGCTGGGACAGGGGGCAGATGAACACTGAAGCTTTCTTT. This gives the protein CASSWDRGQMNTEAFF.

This clonotype was observed at least ten times. The V and J genes are TRBV7-6 and TRBJ2-7; 9 bases map to TRBD1. CDR3 length equals 15 residues. The germline V gene has CDR1 SGHVS and CDR2 FNYEAQ. J gave up 5 bases and V 4 bases, and 9 bases lay outside the gene matches. In DNA, the CDR3 is TGTGCCAGCAGCTCCGGCTGGGACAGGGACGACGAGCAGTACTTC. It translates to CASSSGWDRDDEQYF. Filled out from reference TRBV7-6 and TRBJ2-7, the complete variable domain reads GAGVSQSPRYKVTKRGQDVALRCDPISGHVSLYWYRQALGQGPEFLTYFNYEAQQDKSGLPNDRFSAERPEGSISTLTIQRTEQRDSAMYRCASSSGWDRDDEQYFGPGTRLTVT.

The gene calls are TRBV20-1 and TRBJ2-7; 7 positions match TRBD2. This CDR3 has 12 residues. V trimming: 3 bases; J trimming: 5 bases; junction bases outside the gene matches: 4. Germline CDR1 and CDR2: DFQATT and SNEGSKA (reference sequence). CDR3 protein: CSASKGGNEQYF. CDR3 bases: TGCAGTGCTAGTAAGGGAGGGAACGAGCAGTACTTC.

The sample holds many counts of this clonotype. The rearrangement links TRBV20-1 to TRBJ1-1, with D possibly TRBD1 on 6 matching bases. The CDR3 totals 12 residues. Trimming removed 7 bases from V and 4 bases from J, with 13 bases in between. CDR1 DFQATT and CDR2 SNEGSKA come from the germline V gene (reference sequence). The CDR3 reads CSGGRGGTEAFF. CDR3 nucleotide sequence: TGCAGTGGGGGTAGGGGGGGCACTGAAGCTTTCTTT.

This clonotype appeared many times. This chain joins TRBV7-9 and TRBJ1-1; D is ambiguous. Deletions cut 8 bases from V and 6 bases from J, with 13 bases between. The length of the CDR3 is 12 residues. The germline gives CDR1 SEHNR, CDR2 FQNEAQ (reference sequence). CDR3 amino acids: CASSFPYAEAFF. The CDR3 nucleotides are TGTGCCAGCTCGTTCCCTTATGCTGAAGCTTTCTTT.

With respect to this clonotype: This may come from a read error, since a much larger clone is one base off. J is TRBJ1-1 and V is TRBV7-9; no clear D. The CDR3 spans 13 residues. Germline values: CDR1 SEHNR, CDR2 FQNEAQ (reference sequence). The CDR3 DNA sequence: TGTGCCGGCAGCTTAGCCAGGTACACTGAAGCTTTCTTT. Translating it yields CAGSLARYTEAFF.

The chain carries TRBV20-1 and TRBJ2-2; possible D gene TRBD1, 6 bases. Between the trimmed V and J ends, which lost 2 bases and 6 bases, there was a span of 13 bases. The CDR3 sequence is 14 residues long. Germline CDR1 DFQATT, CDR2 SNEGSKA (reference sequence). The CDR3 spells CSARWGQGPGELFF. CDR3 in DNA: TGCAGTGCTAGATGGGGACAAGGGCCCGGGGAGCTGTTTTTT.

As regards this clonotype: A much more abundant neighbour one base away suggests this may be a read error. This chain joins TRBV10-3 and TRBJ2-7; maybe TRBD1 (7 bases). Germline loops: CDR1 ENHRY, CDR2 SYGVKD. The CDR3 extends over 14 amino acids. CDR3 DNA: TGTGCCATCAGGGGGACAGCCCAGGACTACGAGCAGTGCTTC. Translation: CAIRGTAQDYEQCF.

This clonotype was observed a handful of times. This chain uses TRBV20-1 with TRBJ1-6; 7 nucleotides match TRBD1. Germline V gene lookup returns CDR1 DFQATT and CDR2 SNEGSKA (reference sequence). The CDR3 spans 16 residues. The J segment lost 1 base and the V segment lost 5 bases, leaving 8 bases of the junction unmatched. DNA for the CDR3: TGCAGTGCTTCCGGCACGGGACAGTCCTATAATTCACCCCTCCACTTT. Translating it yields CSASGTGQSYNSPLHF.

This clonotype has just a few counts. CDR3 region: CASRLGNNSPLHF. CDR3 DNA: TGTGCCAGCAGGCTGGGTAATAATTCACCCCTCCACTTT. The V call is TRBV2, the J call TRBJ1-6; D gene ambiguous. The CDR3 loop spans 13 amino acids. Germline loops: CDR1 SNHLY, CDR2 FYNNEI. V was pared by 6 bases and J by 5 bases, with 8 bases between.

The gene calls are TRBV29-1 and TRBJ1-2; D might be TRBD1 (6 bases). Germline V gene data show CDR1 as SQVTM and CDR2 as ANQGSEA. This CDR3 comprises 13 residues. The germline V and J ends were trimmed by 6 bases and 8 bases, with 19 bases remaining between them. The CDR3 sequence is CSVSTQGGVGYTF. The CDR3 DNA sequence: TGCAGCGTCTCAACACAGGGAGGAGTGGGCTACACCTTC.

Many counts were recorded for this clonotype. The rearrangement joins TRBV10-2 to TRBJ1-1; 7 bases match TRBD1. Germline assignment: CDR1 WSHSY and CDR2 SAAADI. The length of the CDR3 is 14 residues. With V trimmed by 6 bases and J by 5 bases, 9 bases remained unmatched. The CDR3 spells CASSQGGTRTEAFF. The CDR3 nucleotides read TGCGCCAGCAGCCAAGGGGGCACAAGGACTGAAGCTTTCTTT.

This clonotype occurred a few times. One junction end does not reproduce the germline sequence, and a read error may be involved. The chain links TRBV18 to TRBJ1-6, with 8 bases that match TRBD1. From germline, CDR1 is KGHSH and CDR2 LQKENI. This CDR3 spans 11 amino acids. For the CDR3, the DNA is TGTGCCAGCTCGATCGCGACAGGGGTAGACTTT. It codes for CASSIATGVDF.